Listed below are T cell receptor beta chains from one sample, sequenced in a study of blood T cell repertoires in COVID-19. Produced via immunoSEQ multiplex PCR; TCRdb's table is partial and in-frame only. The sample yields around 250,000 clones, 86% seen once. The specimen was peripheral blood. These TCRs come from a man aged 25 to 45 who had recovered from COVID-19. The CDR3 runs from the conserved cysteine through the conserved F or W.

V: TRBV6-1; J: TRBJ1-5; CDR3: CASSEGTGITQPQHF
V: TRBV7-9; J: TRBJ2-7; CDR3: CASSQTPPRTGGKQYF
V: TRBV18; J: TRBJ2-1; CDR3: CASSPLAGGGSGYNEQFF
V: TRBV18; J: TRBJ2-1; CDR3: CASSPDRGLYNEQFF
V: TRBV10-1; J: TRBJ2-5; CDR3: CASSEFTTGETQYF
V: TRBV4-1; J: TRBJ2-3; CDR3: CASSQRGPSTDTQYF
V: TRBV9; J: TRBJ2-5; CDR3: CASSKQSLAGGLETQYF
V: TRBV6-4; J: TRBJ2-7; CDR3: CASSDSCSYEQYF
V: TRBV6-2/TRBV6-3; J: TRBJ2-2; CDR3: CASSYSGGNTGELFF
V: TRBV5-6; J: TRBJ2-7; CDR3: CASSFRQSSYEQYF
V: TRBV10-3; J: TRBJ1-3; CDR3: CAIRRRESGNTIYF
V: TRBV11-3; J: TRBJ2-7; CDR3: CASSPGDGNSYEQYF
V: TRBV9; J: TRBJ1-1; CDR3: CASSGAGAGYTEAFF
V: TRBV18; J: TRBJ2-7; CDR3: CASSPVIAGSYEQYF
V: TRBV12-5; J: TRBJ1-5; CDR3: CASGPGTGGNQPQHF
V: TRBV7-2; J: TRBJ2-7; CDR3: CASSSVAGFVSEQYF